The rows below give T cell receptor beta chains drawn from one sample of a study of memory CD4+ T cells and cytomegalovirus serostatus. TCRdb keeps only in-frame clones here, not all; method: immunoSEQ multiplex PCR. The repertoire holds some 66,000 clones, with about 76% as singletons. Sequencing was performed on memory CD4+ T cells from blood. The receptors shown here come from an adult in good health and CMV-seropositive. CDR3s include the opening cysteine and the closing phenylalanine or tryptophan. A D gene is named only where the DNA matches it firmly. Rows may omit the clone size; those that give it use once, few, many or a size class.

V	size	D	J	DNA	CDR3
TRBV6-1	NA	NA	TRBJ2-2	TGTGCCAGCATATGGCAGGGGTACACCGGGGAGCTGTTTTTT	CASIWQGYTGELFF
TRBV11-2	NA	NA	TRBJ2-7	TGTGCCAGCAGCTCCATCCGCGGGACCTCCTACGAGCAGTACTTC	CASSSIRGTSYEQYF
TRBV7-9	NA	NA	TRBJ2-4	TGTGCCAGCAGCTCGACCAGGGGGGCGGTGGGCAAAAACATTCAGTACTTC	CASSSTRGAVGKNIQYF
TRBV4-1	NA	TRBD1	TRBJ1-2	TGCGCCAGCAGCCAAGGGTTTAGGGGGCGCGGCTATGGCTACACCTTC	CASSQGFRGRGYGYTF
TRBV12-1	NA	NA	TRBJ1-4	TGTGCCAGCAGCCGGCAATGGAACGGGGGTAATGAAAAACTGTTTTTT	CASSRQWNGGNEKLFF
TRBV5-1	NA	TRBD1	TRBJ1-1	TGCGCCAGCAGATCGTTGGGGACAGCAGAAACTGAAGCTTTCTTT	CASRSLGTAETEAFF
TRBV6-1	NA	TRBD2	TRBJ2-5	TGTGCCAGCAGCCTCTTAGCGGGAGCCCAAGAGACCCAGTACTTC	CASSLLAGAQETQYF
TRBV4-1	NA	NA	TRBJ2-5	TGCGCCAGCAGCCGAGGGACGCAAGAGACCCAGTACTTC	CASSRGTQETQYF
TRBV2	few	TRBD2	TRBJ2-7	TGTGCCACTCACAGCTCGGGCGGGAGCGAGCAGTACTTC	CATHSSGGSEQYF
TRBV28	NA	NA	TRBJ2-1	TGTGCCAGCAGCCAAATACGCATCAGGGCGGATAACAATGAGCAGTTCTTC	CASSQIRIRADNNEQFF
TRBV28	NA	TRBD2	TRBJ2-3	TGTGCCAGCAGTTTAGCGGGGGGGCCAGGAGATACGCAGTATTTT	CASSLAGGPGDTQYF
TRBV5-4	NA	TRBD2	TRBJ2-3	TGTGCCAGCAGCTTGGGACTAGCGGGCACAGATACGCAGTATTTT	CASSLGLAGTDTQYF
TRBV6-5	NA	TRBD1	TRBJ1-1	TGTGCCAGCAGTTACGGACAGGCGAACACTGAAGCTTTCTTT	CASSYGQANTEAFF
TRBV27	NA	TRBD1	TRBJ1-1	TGTGCCAGCAGTGCCATCGGACAGGGGAATTTGGAGACTGAAGCTTTCTTT	CASSAIGQGNLETEAFF
TRBV5-4	NA	NA	TRBJ1-1	TGTGCCAGCAGCTTGGCCCGTTTGACAGGAGGTGAAGCTTTCTTT	CASSLARLTGGEAFF
TRBV10-3	NA	NA	TRBJ1-2	TGTGCCATCAGTGAGGCAGGGGTGGTGTATGGCTACACCTTC	CAISEAGVVYGYTF
TRBV6-6	NA	NA	TRBJ2-3	TGTGCCAGCAGTTACTCGAGAACTACCCAAACAGATACGCAGTATTTT	CASSYSRTTQTDTQYF
TRBV30	NA	NA	TRBJ2-7	TGTGCCTGGTCCCGGACTACCTACTACGAGCAGTACTTC	CAWSRTTYYEQYF
TRBV30	NA	NA	TRBJ1-4	TGTGCTGGGATAAAGAGGGGCGGCTTTGGTGAAAAACTGTTTTTT	CAGIKRGGFGEKLFF
TRBV2	NA	TRBD1	TRBJ1-1	TGTGCCAGCAGTGTGGGTCAACAGGGGGCATTTGTAATACCTGAAGCTTTCTTT	CASSVGQQGAFVIPEAFF
TRBV10-3	NA	TRBD2	TRBJ2-1	TGTGCCAACGCTGACGGACTAGCGGGAGGGCCGGGTGAGCAGTTCTTC	CANADGLAGGPGEQFF
TRBV28	NA	NA	TRBJ2-3	TGTGCCAGCAGCCCGGAACCCCCCCTCGAGACAGATACGCAGTATTTT	CASSPEPPLETDTQYF
TRBV10-1	NA	TRBD1	TRBJ1-4	TGCGCCTACCGGGACAGGGGGCCCCTCTCTTGGTCAACTAATGAAAAACTGTTTTTT	CAYRDRGPLSWSTNEKLFF
TRBV5-6	NA	NA	TRBJ2-5	TGTGCCAGCAGCCTAAAAGACCTTCAAGAGACCCAGTACTTC	CASSLKDLQETQYF
TRBV6-1	NA	TRBD2	TRBJ2-3	TGTGCCAGCAGCGAACAGCGGGGGCGCAGAACAGATACGCAGTATTTT	CASSEQRGRRTDTQYF
TRBV15	few	NA	TRBJ1-1	TGTGCCACCCAGGATACGGCAGTTCGCACTGAAGCTTTCTTT	CATQDTAVRTEAFF
TRBV5-5	few	TRBD1	TRBJ2-1	TGTGCCAGCAGCGGGCGCAGGACAGGGTCCTACAATGAGCAGTTCTTC	CASSGRRTGSYNEQFF
TRBV10-3	NA	NA	TRBJ2-3	TGTGCCATCAGAGAGCCCGGGCCTAGCACAGATACGCAGTATTTT	CAIREPGPSTDTQYF
TRBV30	once	TRBD1	TRBJ1-1	TGTGCCTGGACACCGGGACAGGGGGCCCCTGAAGCTTTCTTT	CAWTPGQGAPEAFF
TRBV27	NA	NA	TRBJ2-7	TGTGCCAGCAGTTTTTTGGCCCACTACGAGCAGTACTTC	CASSFLAHYEQYF
TRBV5-5	few	NA	TRBJ1-6	TGTGCCAGCAGCTTGGAGACAGGAGAGAGTTCACCCCTCCACTTT	CASSLETGESSPLHF
TRBV6-6	NA	NA	TRBJ1-2	TGTGCCAGCAGTTACGGGTCAGGGGATGGCTACACCTTC	CASSYGSGDGYTF
TRBV4-3	NA	NA	TRBJ2-2	TGCGCCAGCAGCCAAGATCGGCGTTTAGGGGAGCTGTTTTTT	CASSQDRRLGELFF
TRBV29-1	NA	TRBD1	TRBJ2-6	TGCAGCGTCGAGACAGGGTGGATCTCTGGGGCCAACGTCCTGACTTTC	CSVETGWISGANVLTF
TRBV11-2	NA	NA	TRBJ2-2	TGTGCCAGCAGCTTAGCCCTAGTAAACACCGGGGAGCTGTTTTTT	CASSLALVNTGELFF
TRBV30	once	TRBD1	TRBJ1-6	TGTGCCTGGAGGGTATGGACAGGAGATTCACCCCTCCACTTT	CAWRVWTGDSPLHF
TRBV6-6	NA	NA	TRBJ2-7	TGTGCCAGCAGTTCGGACTTCCCTGGGTACGAGCAGTACTTC	CASSSDFPGYEQYF
TRBV5-1	NA	NA	TRBJ1-3	TGCGCCAGCAGCCCACAGGGATCTGGAAACACCATATATTTT	CASSPQGSGNTIYF
TRBV30	NA	TRBD2	TRBJ2-7	TGTGCCTGGAGTCGCGGGGGTTTAGGGGAGCAGTACTTC	CAWSRGGLGEQYF
TRBV6-5	few	NA	TRBJ1-1	TGTGCCAGCAATATGAACACTGAAGCTTTCTTT	CASNMNTEAFF
TRBV4-2	once	NA	TRBJ1-1	TGTGCCAGCAGCCAAGGCGGCGCGAACACTGAAGCTTTCTTT	CASSQGGANTEAFF